The clone carrying this T cell receptor beta chain has more than one count but fewer than ten. Its antigen is still unknown. These data are taken from a study of T-cell reconstitution after alpha-beta-depleted transplantation in children. The authors prepared the TCRbeta library with unique molecular identifiers. TCRdb re-derived calls from the PCR reads in MiXCR, one entry per CDR3 protein. Of roughly 240,000 distinct CDR3 sequences listed, approximately 8% were seen once; the top ten hold almost 6.5%. The study, taken as a whole, reports: It was surviving recipient T cells and thymic progenitors that gave some patients high TCRbeta diversity at day 60. Alpha-beta T cells about two months after transplant reportedly derived from several hundred expanded graft clones. Among T cells one year after transplant, newly produced cells accounted for most counts and diversity.

The CDR3 loop spans 16 amino acids. The ends were cut back, 0 bases at V and 0 bases at J, with 11 bases in the middle. CDR1 and CDR2 (germline): MNHEY, SVGEGT. The sample in question was PBMCs, mostly from graft donor cells, obtained 180 days after TCRalphabeta/CD19-depleted stem cell transplant. This sequence was found in a male patient aged 10-17 years who had a stem cell transplant for acute lymphoblastic leukemia, so the T cells may come from the graft donor. V and J are TRBV6-2 or TRBV6-3 and TRBJ1-1; D is undetermined. Written as DNA, the CDR3 is TGTGCCAGCAGTTACTCGAAAAGATTTTTGAACACTGAAGCTTTCTTT. Translated: CASSYSKRFLNTEAFF.